The sequence of this TCR beta chain was determined in a study of shared clonotypes between healthy human individuals. Study summary: Used for every donor were three CD4 naive, three CD4 memory, two CD8 naive and one CD8 memory plate.

TCRdb's table, derived via immunoSEQ multiplex PCR, lists solely in-frame clones and lacks some. Among roughly 2 million clones listed, over 85% were seen once. This CDR3 comprises 16 residues. Germline CDR1 reads SEHNR; CDR2 reads FQNEAQ (reference sequence). V shed 3 bases and J 5 bases; nucleotides not matched to a gene: 6. Terminally differentiated effector memory CD45RA+ cells were excluded by CCR7 positive selection of CD45RO-negative cells. This sequence was found in a man younger than 35 in good health. Material: naive CD8+ T cells sorted from blood. The genes are TRBV7-9 and TRBJ2-2; 10 positions match TRBD1. CDR3 protein: CASSLETGGRTGELFF. In nucleotides, the CDR3 is TGTGCCAGCAGCTTGGAGACAGGGGGCAGGACCGGGGAGCTGTTTTTT.